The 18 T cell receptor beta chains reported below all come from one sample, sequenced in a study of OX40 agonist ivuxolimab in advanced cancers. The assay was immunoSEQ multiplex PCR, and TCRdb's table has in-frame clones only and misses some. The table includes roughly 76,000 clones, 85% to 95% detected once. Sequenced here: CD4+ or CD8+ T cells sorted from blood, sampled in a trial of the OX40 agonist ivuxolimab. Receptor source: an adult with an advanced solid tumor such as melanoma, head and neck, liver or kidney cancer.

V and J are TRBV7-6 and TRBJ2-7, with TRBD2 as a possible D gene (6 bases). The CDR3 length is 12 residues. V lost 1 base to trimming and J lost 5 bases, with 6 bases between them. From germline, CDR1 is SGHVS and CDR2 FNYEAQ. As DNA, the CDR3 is TGTGCCAGCAGCTTAGGGGGGGACGAGCAGTACTTC. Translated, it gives CASSLGGDEQYF.

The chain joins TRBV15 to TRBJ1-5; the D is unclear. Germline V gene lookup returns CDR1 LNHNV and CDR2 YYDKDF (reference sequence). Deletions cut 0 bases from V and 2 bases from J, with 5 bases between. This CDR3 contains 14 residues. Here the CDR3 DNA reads TGTGCCACCAGCAGAGAGTTTGGCAATCAGCCCCAGCATTTT. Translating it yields CATSREFGNQPQHF.

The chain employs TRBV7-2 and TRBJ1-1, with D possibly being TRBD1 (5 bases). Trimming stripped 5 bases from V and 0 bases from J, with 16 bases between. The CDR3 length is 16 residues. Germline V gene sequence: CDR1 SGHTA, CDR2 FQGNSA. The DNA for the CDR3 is TGTGCCAGCAGCCCAGGTCTAGGGGTCATGAACACTGAAGCTTTCTTT. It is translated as CASSPGLGVMNTEAFF.

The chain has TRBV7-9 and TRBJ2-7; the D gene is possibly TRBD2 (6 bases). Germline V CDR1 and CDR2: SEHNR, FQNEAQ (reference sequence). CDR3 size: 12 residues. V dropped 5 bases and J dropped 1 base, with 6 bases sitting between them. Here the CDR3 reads CASSGTSYEQYF. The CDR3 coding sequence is TGTGCCAGCAGCGGGACTTCCTACGAGCAGTACTTC.

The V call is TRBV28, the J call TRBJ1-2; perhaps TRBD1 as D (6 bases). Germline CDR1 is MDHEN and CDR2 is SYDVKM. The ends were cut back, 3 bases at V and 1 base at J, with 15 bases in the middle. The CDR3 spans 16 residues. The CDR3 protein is CASSFRLQGDNYGYTF. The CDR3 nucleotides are TGTGCCAGCAGTTTTCGGCTACAGGGAGATAACTATGGCTACACCTTC.

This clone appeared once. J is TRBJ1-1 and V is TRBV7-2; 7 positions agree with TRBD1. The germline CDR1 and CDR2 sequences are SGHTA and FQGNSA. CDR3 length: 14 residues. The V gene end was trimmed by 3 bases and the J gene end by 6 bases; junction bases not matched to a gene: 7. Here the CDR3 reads CASSFYRGVAEAFF. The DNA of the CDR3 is TGTGCCAGCAGCTTTTACAGGGGAGTGGCTGAAGCTTTCTTT.

The CDR3 bases are TGTGCCAGCAGCGTAACCGGGACTAGCGGGGGGAATGAGCAGTTCTTC. It is translated as CASSVTGTSGGNEQFF. The rearrangement links TRBV9 to TRBJ2-1; 15 bases line up with TRBD2. The CDR3 sequence is 16 residues long. V shed 1 base, J shed 7 bases, and the junction held 3 bases outside the gene matches. The germline CDR1 and CDR2 sequences are SGDLS and YYNGEE.

The DNA of the CDR3 is TGTGCCAGCAGCCCCGGACTAGCGGCCTACGAGCAGTACTTC. This encodes CASSPGLAAYEQYF. The chain carries TRBV6-5 and TRBJ2-7; TRBD2 agrees at 10 bases. This CDR3 comprises 14 residues. V lost 6 bases to trimming and J lost 2 bases; unmatched junction nucleotides: 4. In germline, CDR1 is MNHEY, CDR2 SVGAGI.

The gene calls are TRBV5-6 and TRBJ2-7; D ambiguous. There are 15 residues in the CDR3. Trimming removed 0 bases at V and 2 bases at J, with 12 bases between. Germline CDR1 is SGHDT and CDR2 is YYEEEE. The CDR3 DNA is TGTGCCAGCAGCTTGGTAGGGTCAGGCCCCTACGAGCAGTACTTC. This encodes CASSLVGSGPYEQYF.

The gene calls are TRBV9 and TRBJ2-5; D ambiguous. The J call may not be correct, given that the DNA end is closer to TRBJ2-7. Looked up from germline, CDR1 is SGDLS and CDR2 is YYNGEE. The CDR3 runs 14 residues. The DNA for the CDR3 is TGTGCCAGCAGCGCTGCAGCCACCACCTACGAGCAGTACTTC. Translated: CASSAAATTYEQYF.

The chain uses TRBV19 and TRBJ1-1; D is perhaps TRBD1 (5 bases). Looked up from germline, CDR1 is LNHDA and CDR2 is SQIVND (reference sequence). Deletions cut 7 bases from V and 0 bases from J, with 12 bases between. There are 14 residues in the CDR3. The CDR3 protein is CASKTQDLNTEAFF. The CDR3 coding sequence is TGTGCCAGTAAGACACAGGACTTGAACACTGAAGCTTTCTTT. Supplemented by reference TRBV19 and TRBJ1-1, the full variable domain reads DGGITQSPKYLFRKEGQNVTLSCEQNLNHDAMYWYRQDPGQGLRLIYYSQIVNDFQKGDIAEGYSVSREKKESFPLTVTSAQKNPTAFYLCASKTQDLNTEAFFGQGTRLTVV.

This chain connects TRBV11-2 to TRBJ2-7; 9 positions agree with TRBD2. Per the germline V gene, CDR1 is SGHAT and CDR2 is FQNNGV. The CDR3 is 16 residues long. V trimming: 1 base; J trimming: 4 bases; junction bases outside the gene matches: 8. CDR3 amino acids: CASSLVGLAGKYEQYF. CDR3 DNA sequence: TGTGCCAGCAGCTTAGTGGGGCTAGCGGGAAAGTACGAGCAGTACTTC.

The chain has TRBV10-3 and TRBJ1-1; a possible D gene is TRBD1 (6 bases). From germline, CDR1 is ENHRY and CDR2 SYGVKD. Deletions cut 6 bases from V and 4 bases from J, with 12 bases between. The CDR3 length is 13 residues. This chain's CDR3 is CAISPDSATEAFF. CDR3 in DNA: TGTGCCATCAGCCCGGACAGCGCCACTGAAGCTTTCTTT.

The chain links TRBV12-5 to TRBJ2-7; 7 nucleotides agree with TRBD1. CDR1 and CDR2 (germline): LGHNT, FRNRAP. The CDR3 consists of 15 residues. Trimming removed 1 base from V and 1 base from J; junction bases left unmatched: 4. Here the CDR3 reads CASGLGQGTSYEQYF. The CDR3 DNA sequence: TGTGCTAGTGGTTTGGGACAGGGTACTTCCTACGAGCAGTACTTC.

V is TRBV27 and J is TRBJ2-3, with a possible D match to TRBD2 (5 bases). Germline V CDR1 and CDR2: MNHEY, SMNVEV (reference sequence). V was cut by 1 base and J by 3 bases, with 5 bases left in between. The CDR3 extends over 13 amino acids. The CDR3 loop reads CASSLWETDTQYF. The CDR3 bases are TGTGCCAGCAGTTTATGGGAGACAGATACGCAGTATTTT.

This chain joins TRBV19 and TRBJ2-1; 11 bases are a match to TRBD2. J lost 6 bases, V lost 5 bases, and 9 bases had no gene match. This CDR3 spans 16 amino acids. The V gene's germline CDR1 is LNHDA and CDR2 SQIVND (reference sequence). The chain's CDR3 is CASSLPLAGVSNEQFF. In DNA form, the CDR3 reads TGTGCCAGTAGTCTCCCACTAGCGGGAGTTAGCAATGAGCAGTTCTTC. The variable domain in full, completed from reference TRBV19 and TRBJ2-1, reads DGGITQSPKYLFRKEGQNVTLSCEQNLNHDAMYWYRQDPGQGLRLIYYSQIVNDFQKGDIAEGYSVSREKKESFPLTVTSAQKNPTAFYLCASSLPLAGVSNEQFFGPGTRLTVL.

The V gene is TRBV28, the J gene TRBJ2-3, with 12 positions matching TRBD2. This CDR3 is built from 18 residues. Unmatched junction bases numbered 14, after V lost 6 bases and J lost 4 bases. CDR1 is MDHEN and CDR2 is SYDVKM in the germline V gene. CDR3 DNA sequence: TGTGCCAGCAGCTTGGGGACTAGCGGGCCGGGCGTGCCAGATACGCAGTATTTT. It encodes CASSLGTSGPGVPDTQYF.

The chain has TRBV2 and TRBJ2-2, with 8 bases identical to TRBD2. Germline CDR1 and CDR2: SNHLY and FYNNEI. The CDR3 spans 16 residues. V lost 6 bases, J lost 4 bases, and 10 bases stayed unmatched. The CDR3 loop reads CASSRGLAAGTGELFF. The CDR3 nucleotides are TGTGCCAGCAGCCGAGGACTAGCCGCCGGCACCGGGGAGCTGTTTTTT.